The 21 T cell receptor beta chains reported below all come from one sample, sequenced in a study of shared clonotypes between healthy human individuals. Sequencing used immunoSEQ multiplex PCR; TCRdb keeps in-frame clones, though not all of them. This table holds over 400,000 clones, approximately 95% found once. Material for sequencing was naive CD4+ T cells sorted from blood. Subset given: CD45RA+ positively selected. Every receptor here comes from a woman aged 30 to 39 in good health.

The CDR3 nucleotides are TGTGCCAGCAGCTCACGGAGGAACACCGGGGAGCTGTTTTTT. Protein: CASSSRRNTGELFF. The chain is built from TRBV11-3 and TRBJ2-2; D is unclear. Trimming removed 4 bases at V and 1 base at J, with 7 bases between. Germline CDR1 SGHNT, CDR2 YENEEA. The CDR3 is made up of 14 amino acids.

The rearrangement joins TRBV28 to TRBJ2-7; D is possibly TRBD1 (7 bases). V lost 5 bases to trimming and J lost 3 bases, with 11 bases between them. Germline CDR1 MDHEN, CDR2 SYDVKM. This CDR3 is built from 13 residues. CDR3 bases: TGTGCCAGCAGTCGCGGGGACAGCTACGAGCAGTACTTC. Translating gives CASSRGDSYEQYF.

DNA of the CDR3: TGTGCCAGCGACTTGGCGGGGATGAACACCGGGGAGCTGTTTTTT. The encoded protein is CASDLAGMNTGELFF. The rearrangement joins TRBV2 to TRBJ2-2, with TRBD2 as a possible D gene (6 bases). The V end lost 8 bases, the J end lost 1 base, and 14 bases lay between the germline ends. The CDR3 spans 15 residues. Germline CDR1 and CDR2: SNHLY and FYNNEI.

This chain links TRBV4-2 with TRBJ1-5; TRBD1 matches 8 bases. The CDR3 loop spans 16 amino acids. J gave up 6 bases and V 4 bases, and 11 bases lay outside the gene matches. CDR1 is LGHNA and CDR2 is YNFKEQ in the germline V gene. The CDR3 sequence: CASSLVTGQDGQPQHF. CDR3 nucleotide sequence: TGTGCCAGCAGCCTGGTTACGGGACAGGACGGTCAGCCCCAGCATTTT.

This clone appeared a single time. The chain joins TRBV2 to TRBJ2-7, with D perhaps TRBD2 (6 bases). Germline CDR1 SNHLY, CDR2 FYNNEI. V lost 11 bases, J lost 0 bases, and 14 bases lay in between. CDR3 length: 13 residues. CDR3 nucleotides: TGTGCCGGGGCGGGACTCCGCTCCTACGAGCAGTACTTC. Protein sequence: CAGAGLRSYEQYF. The full variable domain, completed using reference TRBV2 and TRBJ2-7, is EPEVTQTPSHQVTQMGQEVILRCVPISNHLYFYWYRQILGQKVEFLVSFYNNEISEKSEIFDDQFSVERPDGSNFTLKIRSTKLEDSAMYFCAGAGLRSYEQYFGPGTRLTVT.

The rearrangement links TRBV5-1 to TRBJ2-1; perhaps TRBD2 as D (6 bases). V lost 0 bases and J 0 bases, leaving 13 bases between the germline ends. The germline V gene has CDR1 SGHRS and CDR2 YFSETQ. There are 17 residues in the CDR3. DNA for the CDR3: TGCGCCAGCAGCTTGGTGCCCGGCGGGAACTCCTACAATGAGCAGTTCTTC. Translated: CASSLVPGGNSYNEQFF.

The chain joins TRBV5-1 to TRBJ1-1, with 12 positions matching TRBD1. After removal of 5 bases from V and 4 bases from J, the junction contained 9 bases not matched to a gene. The CDR3 totals 16 residues. From germline, CDR1 is SGHRS and CDR2 YFSETQ. The CDR3 DNA follows: TGCGCCAGCAGACGCCCGGGACAGGGGGCCATCACTGAAGCTTTCTTT. Its protein product is CASRRPGQGAITEAFF.

This clone was counted once. The rearrangement uses TRBV5-4 and TRBJ1-2; TRBD1 matches 11 bases. V was clipped by 4 bases and J by 4 bases; unmatched bases: 9. The germline V gene has CDR1 SGHNT and CDR2 YYREEE (reference sequence). This CDR3 is 16 amino acids long. CDR3 coding DNA: TGTGCCAGCAGCCTCTCGGACAGGGGGCGGGCCTATGGCTACACCTTC. This sequence encodes CASSLSDRGRAYGYTF.

The V and J genes are TRBV19 and TRBJ2-1; 11 bases are a match to TRBD2. Per germline, CDR1 LNHDA and CDR2 SQIVND (reference sequence). The CDR3 is 15 residues long. V shed 0 bases and J 10 bases; nucleotides not matched to a gene: 5. CDR3 nucleotides: TGTGCCAGTAGTATAGAAACTAGCGGGAGCAGGGAGCAGTTCTTC. It translates to CASSIETSGSREQFF.

For the CDR3, the DNA is TGTGCCATCAGGACTAGCGGGAGTATGGATGAGCAGTTCTTC. Its translation is CAIRTSGSMDEQFF. The V and J genes are TRBV10-3 and TRBJ2-1; 12 nucleotides match TRBD2. Germline CDR1 reads ENHRY; CDR2 reads SYGVKD. Unmatched junction bases numbered 5, after V lost 6 bases and J lost 8 bases. The CDR3 runs 14 residues.

DNA for the CDR3: TGCGCCAGCAGCTTGTCTGTCGAGGGCTACAATGAGCAGTTCTTC. This codes for CASSLSVEGYNEQFF. The chain recombines TRBV5-1 with TRBJ2-1; D possibly corresponds to TRBD2 (5 bases). The CDR3 sequence is 15 residues long. The ends were cut back, 1 base at V and 3 bases at J, with 11 bases in the middle. Germline CDR1 reads SGHRS; CDR2 reads YFSETQ.

J is TRBJ2-4 and V is TRBV19; 8 nucleotides align to TRBD2. Germline CDR1 reads LNHDA; CDR2 reads SQIVND (reference sequence). The CDR3 is made up of 14 amino acids. Trimming at V came to 1 base and at J to 5 bases, leaving 1 base not matched to a gene. The CDR3 sequence is CASSIGSGENIQYF. The CDR3 DNA reads TGTGCCAGTAGTATAGGTAGCGGGGAAAACATTCAGTACTTC.

J is TRBJ2-6 and V is TRBV5-1; D remains unclear. The CDR3 runs 15 residues. Germline-derived CDR1 and CDR2 are SGHRS and YFSETQ. With 3 bases removed from V and 1 base from J, the gap between germline ends came to 8 bases. CDR3 DNA: TGCGCCAGCAGCTACAGCGTATCTGGGGCCAACGTCCTGACTTTC. As protein: CASSYSVSGANVLTF.

The rearrangement joins TRBV2 to TRBJ2-3; no clear D. CDR3 length: 13 amino acids. The V end was cut by 6 bases, the J end by 1 base, with 8 bases between. Germline V gene data show CDR1 as SNHLY and CDR2 as FYNNEI. The DNA of the CDR3 is TGTGCCAGCAGGGCACTCGGCACAGATACGCAGTATTTT. Translating it yields CASRALGTDTQYF.

This clone has a single count. The chain recombines TRBV28 with TRBJ1-1, with D tentatively TRBD1 (5 bases). V was shortened by 6 bases and J by 7 bases, with 30 bases between the two germline ends. In germline, CDR1 is MDHEN, CDR2 SYDVKM. CDR3 size: 18 residues. The CDR3 region has the DNA TGTGCCAGCAGCCCCGCGGGGGATAGGCCGCCGCCCTTTTGTGAAGCTTTCTTT. This sequence encodes CASSPAGDRPPPFCEAFF.

This chain connects TRBV28 to TRBJ1-1; 8 bases are a match to TRBD1. The V and J ends lost 4 bases and 0 bases, in that order; junction bases with no gene match: 7. Per germline, CDR1 MDHEN and CDR2 SYDVKM. The CDR3 covers 16 residues. The CDR3 DNA follows: TGTGCCAGCAGTTCTCGACAGGGGACAATGAACACTGAAGCTTTCTTT. Its translation: CASSSRQGTMNTEAFF.

The chain employs TRBV19 and TRBJ1-5, with TRBD1 matching over 8 bases. The V gene end was trimmed by 5 bases and the J gene end by 0 bases; junction bases not matched to a gene: 3. Germline CDR1 and CDR2: LNHDA and SQIVND (reference sequence). The CDR3 is 15 amino acids. This CDR3 reads CASSDRGYSNQPQHF. The CDR3 DNA is TGTGCCAGTAGTGACAGGGGCTATAGCAATCAGCCCCAGCATTTT. Together with reference TRBV19 and TRBJ1-5, the CDR3 gives the full variable domain: DGGITQSPKYLFRKEGQNVTLSCEQNLNHDAMYWYRQDPGQGLRLIYYSQIVNDFQKGDIAEGYSVSREKKESFPLTVTSAQKNPTAFYLCASSDRGYSNQPQHFGDGTRLSIL.

The rearrangement uses TRBV28 and TRBJ2-7, with TRBD1 identical over 9 bases. Germline values: CDR1 MDHEN, CDR2 SYDVKM. The V segment lost 7 bases and the J segment 4 bases; nucleotides outside the gene matches: 8. The CDR3 runs to 14 residues. CDR3 nucleotide sequence: TGTGCCAGCAACCACAGGGGGCAGCGGTACGAGCAGTACTTC. Its protein product is CASNHRGQRYEQYF.

This sequence joins TRBV7-8 and TRBJ1-5; a weak D match, TRBD1 (6 bases). There are 16 residues in the CDR3. Per the germline V gene, CDR1 is SGHVS and CDR2 is FQNEAQ. Trimming pared 0 bases from V and 6 bases from J, leaving 15 bases between. The CDR3 DNA is TGTGCCAGCAGCTTAGCGGGAAGAGGGGGAGGTCAGCCCCAGCATTTT. This sequence encodes CASSLAGRGGGQPQHF.

This chain connects TRBV7-6 to TRBJ2-7; no clear D. Germline CDR1 SGHVS, CDR2 FNYEAQ. The V gene lost 1 base and the J gene lost 3 bases, with 10 bases spanning the gap. The length of the CDR3 is 14 residues. This chain's CDR3 is CASSLEFARYEQYF. The CDR3 DNA sequence: TGTGCCAGCAGCTTAGAATTTGCCCGCTACGAGCAGTACTTC.

This clone was counted once. The gene calls are TRBV4-1 and TRBJ2-6, with D tentatively TRBD1 or TRBD2 (5 bases each). The CDR3 is made up of 19 amino acids. V shed 1 base and J shed 4 bases, with 20 bases lying between them. Germline CDR1 reads MGHRA; CDR2 reads YSYEKL. Here the CDR3 reads CASSQGLARGLRGANVLTF. In DNA form, the CDR3 reads TGCGCCAGCAGCCAAGGCCTGGCCCGGGGCCTTAGAGGGGCCAACGTCCTGACTTTC.